These T cell receptor beta chains were read from a single sample in a study of cytomegalovirus exposure and HLA in healthy donors. The table came from immunoSEQ multiplex PCR; TCRdb's copy has only in-frame clones and leaves some out. There are over 65,000 clones in the sample; roughly 75% occur only once, and approximately 7.3% lies in the top ten. The source material was PBMCs. Receptors were obtained from a woman aged 40 to 50 in good health and CMV-seronegative. CDR3s include the opening cysteine and the closing phenylalanine or tryptophan.

TRBV7-3	TRBJ2-1	CASSSRTIHEQFF
TRBV6-5	TRBJ2-1	CASSYGTGSYNEQFF
TRBV5-1	TRBJ1-4	CASSPAGGENEKLFF
TRBV29-1	TRBJ2-5	CSVEMLRQETQYF
TRBV21-1	TRBJ2-7	CASSRALVPPERDEQYF
TRBV12-5	TRBJ1-5	CASGLVLWGQGTNQPQHF
TRBV15	TRBJ1-1	CATSRSTGGSYTEAFF
TRBV28	TRBJ2-5	CASSLRGPKETQYF
TRBV30	TRBJ1-4	CAWSGGVNEKLFF
TRBV28	TRBJ1-2	CASSLGSYGYTF